The present TCR beta chain was sequenced within a study of metastatic and nonmetastatic thyroid tumors. Study information: Repertoires from blood and tumor or nodule tissue of malignant and benign thyroid patients were compared. General study points: It was reportedly found that TCR beta diversity was significantly higher in malignant thyroid tumors than in benign nodules, a difference seen in both blood and tumor samples.

Original processing methods: It was from CDR3 differences across clinicopathological groups that a distant-metastasis classifier for papillary thyroid cancer was built. Using MiXCR, TCRdb re-called clones from the PCR reads. These V and J calls rely on TCRdb rather than the paper's analysis. The data contain about 38,000 clones, about half of them singletons. Every patient was untreated before thyroid surgery. The CDR3 totals 14 residues. V trimming: 4 bases; J trimming: 7 bases; junction bases outside the gene matches: 11. Germline V gene sequence: CDR1 SGDLS, CDR2 YYNGEE. To note about this clone: As yet, its antigen is unknown.

The TCR comes from a male donor with papillary thyroid cancer or a benign thyroid nodule (not recorded which). Some clones in this sample may be carry-over from other donors' samples. The sequencing input was tumor tissue. J is TRBJ2-7 and V is TRBV9; 7 bases map to TRBD1. CDR3 residues: CASSPRIETGEQYF. The CDR3 nucleotides read TGTGCCAGCAGCCCCCGAATCGAGACAGGGGAGCAGTACTTC.